This T cell receptor (beta chain) was observed in a study of blood T cell repertoires in COVID-19. Background on the study: The origin of the acute and convalescent COVID-19 samples was the United States, Italy and Spain. In each case, the material was cDNA or gDNA derived from T cells, B-cell-depleted T cells, or PBMCs.

Per the study methods: For nucleated cells, counts were estimated from reference gene primer amplification. This table comes from immunoSEQ multiplex PCR, and its TCRdb copy is limited to in-frame clones, with some not included. V, J and clone size are taken as reported in that table, and D and trimming were inferred from the DNA itself. The sample holds roughly 84,000 clones; around 75% are singletons and the top ten take 4% to 5.5%. The clonotype originates from a woman between 45 and 65 years old with acute or convalescent COVID-19. The sample comprised peripheral blood.

Here the CDR3 reads CASSATGLGQPQHF. The CDR3, as DNA: TGTGCCAGCTCAGCGACAGGTCTAGGACAGCCCCAGCATTTT. The chain recombines TRBV18 with TRBJ1-5; D may be TRBD1 (6 bases). The CDR3 consists of 14 residues. V lost 5 bases to trimming and J lost 7 bases, with 15 bases between them. CDR1 is KGHSH and CDR2 is LQKENI in the germline V gene. The whole variable domain, remainder taken from reference TRBV18 and TRBJ1-5, is NAGVMQNPRHLVRRRGQEARLRCSPMKGHSHVYWYRQLPEEGLKFMVYLQKENIIDESGMPKERFSAEFPKEGPSILRIQQVVRGDSAAYFCASSATGLGQPQHFGDGTRLSIL.